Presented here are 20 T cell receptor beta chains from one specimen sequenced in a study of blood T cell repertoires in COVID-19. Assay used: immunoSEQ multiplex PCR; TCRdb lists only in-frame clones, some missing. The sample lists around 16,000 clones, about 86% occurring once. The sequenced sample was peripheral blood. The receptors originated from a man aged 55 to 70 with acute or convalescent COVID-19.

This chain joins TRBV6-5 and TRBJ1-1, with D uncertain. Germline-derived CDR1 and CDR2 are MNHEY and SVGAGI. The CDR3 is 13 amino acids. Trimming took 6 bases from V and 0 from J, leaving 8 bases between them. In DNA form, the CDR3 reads TGTGCCAGCAGCCTACAGCTGAACACTGAAGCTTTCTTT. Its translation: CASSLQLNTEAFF.

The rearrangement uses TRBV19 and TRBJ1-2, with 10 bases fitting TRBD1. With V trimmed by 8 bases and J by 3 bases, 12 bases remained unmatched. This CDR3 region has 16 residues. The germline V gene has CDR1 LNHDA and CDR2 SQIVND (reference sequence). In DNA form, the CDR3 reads TGTGCCAGTGGAAACCGGGACAGGGGAAGTGACTATGGCTACACCTTC. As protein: CASGNRDRGSDYGYTF.

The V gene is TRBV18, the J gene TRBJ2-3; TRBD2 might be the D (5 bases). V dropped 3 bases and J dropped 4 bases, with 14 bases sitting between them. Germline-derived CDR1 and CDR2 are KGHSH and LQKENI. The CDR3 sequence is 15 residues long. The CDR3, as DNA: TGTGCCAGCTCACCGAGGATCGGGATGGCAGATACGCAGTATTTT. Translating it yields CASSPRIGMADTQYF.

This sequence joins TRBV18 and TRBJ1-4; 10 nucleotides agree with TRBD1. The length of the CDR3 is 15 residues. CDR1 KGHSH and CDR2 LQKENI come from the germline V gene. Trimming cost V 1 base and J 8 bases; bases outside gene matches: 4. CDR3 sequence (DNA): TGTGCCAGCTCACCACAGACAGGGGGCGGCGAAAAACTGTTTTTT. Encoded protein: CASSPQTGGGEKLFF.

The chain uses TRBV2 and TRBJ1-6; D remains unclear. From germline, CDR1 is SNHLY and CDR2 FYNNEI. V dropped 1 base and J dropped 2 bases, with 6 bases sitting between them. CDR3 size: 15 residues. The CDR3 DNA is TGTGCCAGCAGTGAAGTACAGCCCTATAATTCACCCCTCCACTTT. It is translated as CASSEVQPYNSPLHF.

CDR3 bases: TGTGCCAGCAGCTTGGGACTAAAGAACACTGAAGCTTTCTTT. Its translation is CASSLGLKNTEAFF. The rearrangement joins TRBV5-5 to TRBJ1-1; D gene uncertain. Germline-derived CDR1 and CDR2 are SGHKS and YYEKEE (reference sequence). Deletions cut 0 bases from V and 1 base from J, with 7 bases between. This CDR3 has 14 amino acids.

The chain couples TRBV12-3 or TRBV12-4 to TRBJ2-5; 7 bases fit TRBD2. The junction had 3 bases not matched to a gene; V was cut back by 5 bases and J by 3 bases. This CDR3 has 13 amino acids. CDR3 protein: CASSRGTKETQYF. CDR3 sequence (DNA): TGTGCCAGCAGTCGGGGGACTAAAGAGACCCAGTACTTC.

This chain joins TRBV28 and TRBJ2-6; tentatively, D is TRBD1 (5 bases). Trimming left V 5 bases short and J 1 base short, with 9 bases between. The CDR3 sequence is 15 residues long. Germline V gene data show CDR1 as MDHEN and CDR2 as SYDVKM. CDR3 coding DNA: TGTGCCAGCAGTACCTCAGGGTCTGGGGCCAACGTCCTGACTTTC. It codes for CASSTSGSGANVLTF. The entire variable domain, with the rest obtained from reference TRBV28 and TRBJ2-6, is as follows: DVKVTQSSRYLVKRTGEKVFLECVQDMDHENMFWYRQDPGLGLRLIYFSYDVKMKEKGDIPEGYSVSREKKERFSLILESASTNQTSMYLCASSTSGSGANVLTFGAGSRLTVL.

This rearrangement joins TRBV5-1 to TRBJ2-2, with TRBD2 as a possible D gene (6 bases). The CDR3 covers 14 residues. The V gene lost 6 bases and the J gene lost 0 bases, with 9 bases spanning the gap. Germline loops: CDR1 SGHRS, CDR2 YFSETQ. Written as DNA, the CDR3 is TGCGCCAGCAAAGGGGAGGCGAACACCGGGGAGCTGTTTTTT. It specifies CASKGEANTGELFF.

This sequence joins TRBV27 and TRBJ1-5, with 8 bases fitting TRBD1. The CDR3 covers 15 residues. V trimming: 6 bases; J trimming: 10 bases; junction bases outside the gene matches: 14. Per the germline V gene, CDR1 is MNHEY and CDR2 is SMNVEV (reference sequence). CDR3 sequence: CASSSGGTGATPQHF. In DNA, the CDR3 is TGTGCCAGCAGCTCAGGAGGGACAGGCGCCACACCCCAGCATTTT.

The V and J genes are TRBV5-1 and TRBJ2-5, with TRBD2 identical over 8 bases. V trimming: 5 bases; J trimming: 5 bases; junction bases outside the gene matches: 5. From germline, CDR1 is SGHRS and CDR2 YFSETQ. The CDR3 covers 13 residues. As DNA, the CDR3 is TGCGCCAGCAGACCCGCGGGAGGTGAGACCCAGTACTTC. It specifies CASRPAGGETQYF.

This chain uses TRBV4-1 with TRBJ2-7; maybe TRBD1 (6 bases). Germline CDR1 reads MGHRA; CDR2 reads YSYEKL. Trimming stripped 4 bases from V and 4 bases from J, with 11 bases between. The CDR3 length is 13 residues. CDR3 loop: CASSPTDRYEQYF. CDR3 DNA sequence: TGCGCCAGCAGCCCAACGGACAGATACGAGCAGTACTTC.

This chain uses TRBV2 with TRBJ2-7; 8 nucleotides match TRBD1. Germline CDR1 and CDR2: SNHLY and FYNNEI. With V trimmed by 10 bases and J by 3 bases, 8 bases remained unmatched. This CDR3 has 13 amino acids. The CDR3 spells CATNGQGNYEQYF. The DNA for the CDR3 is TGTGCCACCAACGGACAGGGTAACTACGAGCAGTACTTC.

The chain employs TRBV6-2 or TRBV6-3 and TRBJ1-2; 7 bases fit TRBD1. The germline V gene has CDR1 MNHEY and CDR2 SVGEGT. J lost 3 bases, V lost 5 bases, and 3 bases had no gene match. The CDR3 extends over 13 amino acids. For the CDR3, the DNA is TGTGCCAGCAGTGGCGACAGGGACTATGGCTACACCTTC. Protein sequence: CASSGDRDYGYTF.

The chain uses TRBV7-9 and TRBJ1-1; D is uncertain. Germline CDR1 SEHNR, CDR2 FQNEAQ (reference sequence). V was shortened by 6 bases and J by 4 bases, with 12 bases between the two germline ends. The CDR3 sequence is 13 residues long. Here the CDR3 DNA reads TGTGCCAGCAGGGGAGGGCCAACCACTGAAGCTTTCTTT. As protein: CASRGGPTTEAFF.

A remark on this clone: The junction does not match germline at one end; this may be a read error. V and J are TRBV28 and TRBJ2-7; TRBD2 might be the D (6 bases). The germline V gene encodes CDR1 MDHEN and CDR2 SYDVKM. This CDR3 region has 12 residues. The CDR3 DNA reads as TGTGCCAGCAGTTTAATCGGCCTAGCGCCTTCGTTC. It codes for CASSLIGLAPSF.

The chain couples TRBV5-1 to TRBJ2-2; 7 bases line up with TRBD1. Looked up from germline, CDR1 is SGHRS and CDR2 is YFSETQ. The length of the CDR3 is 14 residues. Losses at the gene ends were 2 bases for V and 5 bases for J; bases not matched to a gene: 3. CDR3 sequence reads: CASSLLQGTGELFF. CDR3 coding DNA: TGCGCCAGCAGCTTATTACAGGGGACCGGGGAGCTGTTTTTT.

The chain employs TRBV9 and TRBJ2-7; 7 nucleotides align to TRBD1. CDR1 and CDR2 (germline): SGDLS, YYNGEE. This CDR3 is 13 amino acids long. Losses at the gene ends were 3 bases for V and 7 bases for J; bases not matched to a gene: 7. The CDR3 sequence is CASSALGGGEQYF. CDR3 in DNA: TGTGCCAGCAGCGCCTTAGGGGGCGGAGAGCAGTACTTC. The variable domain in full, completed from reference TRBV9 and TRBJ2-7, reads DSGVTQTPKHLITATGQRVTLRCSPRSGDLSVYWYQQSLDQGLQFLIQYYNGEERAKGNILERFSAQQFPDLHSELNLSSLELGDSALYFCASSALGGGEQYFGPGTRLTVT.

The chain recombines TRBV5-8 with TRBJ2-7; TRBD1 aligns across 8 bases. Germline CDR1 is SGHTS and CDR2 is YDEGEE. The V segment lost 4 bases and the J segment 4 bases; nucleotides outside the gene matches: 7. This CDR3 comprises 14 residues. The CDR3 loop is CASSSGDRRYEQYF. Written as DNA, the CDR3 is TGTGCCAGCAGCAGTGGGGACAGGAGATACGAGCAGTACTTC.

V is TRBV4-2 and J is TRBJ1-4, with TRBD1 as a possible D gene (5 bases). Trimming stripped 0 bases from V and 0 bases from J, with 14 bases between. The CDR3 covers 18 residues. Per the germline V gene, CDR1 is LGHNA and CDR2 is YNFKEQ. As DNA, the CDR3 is TGTGCCAGCAGCCAAGATCCGACAGAGGCCGCAACTAATGAAAAACTGTTTTTT. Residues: CASSQDPTEAATNEKLFF.